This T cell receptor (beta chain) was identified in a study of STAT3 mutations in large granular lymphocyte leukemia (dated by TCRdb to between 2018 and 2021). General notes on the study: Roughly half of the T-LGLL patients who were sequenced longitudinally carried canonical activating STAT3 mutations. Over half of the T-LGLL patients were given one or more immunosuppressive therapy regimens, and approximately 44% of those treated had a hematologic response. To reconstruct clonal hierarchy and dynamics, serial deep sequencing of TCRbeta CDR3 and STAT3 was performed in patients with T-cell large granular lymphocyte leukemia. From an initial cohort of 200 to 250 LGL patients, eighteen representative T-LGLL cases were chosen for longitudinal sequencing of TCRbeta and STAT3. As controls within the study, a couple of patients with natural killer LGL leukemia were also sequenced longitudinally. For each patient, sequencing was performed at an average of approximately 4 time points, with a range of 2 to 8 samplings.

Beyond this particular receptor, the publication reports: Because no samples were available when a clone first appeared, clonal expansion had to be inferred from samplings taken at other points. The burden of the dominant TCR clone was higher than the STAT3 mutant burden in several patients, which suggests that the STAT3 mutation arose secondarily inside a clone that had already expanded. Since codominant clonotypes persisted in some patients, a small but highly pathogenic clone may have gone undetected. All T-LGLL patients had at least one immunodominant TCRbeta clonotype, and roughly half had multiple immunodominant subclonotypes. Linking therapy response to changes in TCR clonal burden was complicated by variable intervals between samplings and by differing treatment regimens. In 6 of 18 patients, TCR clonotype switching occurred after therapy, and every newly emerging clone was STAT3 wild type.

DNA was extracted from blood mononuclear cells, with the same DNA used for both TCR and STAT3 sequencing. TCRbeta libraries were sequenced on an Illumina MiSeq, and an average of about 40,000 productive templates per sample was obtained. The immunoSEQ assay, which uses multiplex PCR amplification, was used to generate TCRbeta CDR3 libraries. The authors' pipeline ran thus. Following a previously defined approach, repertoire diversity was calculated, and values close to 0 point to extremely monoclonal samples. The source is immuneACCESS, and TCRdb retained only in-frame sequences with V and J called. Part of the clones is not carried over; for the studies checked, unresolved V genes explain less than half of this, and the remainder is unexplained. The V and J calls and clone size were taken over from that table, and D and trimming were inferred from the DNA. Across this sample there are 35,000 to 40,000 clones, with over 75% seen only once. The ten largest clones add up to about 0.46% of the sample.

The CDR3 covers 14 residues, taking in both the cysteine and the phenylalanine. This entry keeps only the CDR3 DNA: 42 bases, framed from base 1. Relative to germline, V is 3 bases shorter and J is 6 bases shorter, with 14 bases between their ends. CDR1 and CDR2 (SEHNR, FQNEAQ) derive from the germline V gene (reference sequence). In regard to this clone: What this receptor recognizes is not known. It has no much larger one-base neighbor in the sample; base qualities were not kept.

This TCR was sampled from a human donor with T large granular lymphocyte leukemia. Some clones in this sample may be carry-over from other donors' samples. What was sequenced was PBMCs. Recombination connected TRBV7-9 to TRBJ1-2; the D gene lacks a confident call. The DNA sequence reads TGTGCCAGCAGCTTCGAGAGGGAGAGCAATGGCTACACCTTC. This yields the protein CASSFERESNGYTF. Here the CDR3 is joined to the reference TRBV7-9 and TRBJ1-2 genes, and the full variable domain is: DTGVSQNPRHKITKRGQNVTFRCDPISEHNRLYWYRQTLGQGPEFLTYFQNEAQLEKSRLLSDRFSAERPKGSFSTLEIQRTEQGDSAMYLCASSFERESNGYTFGSGTRLTVV.